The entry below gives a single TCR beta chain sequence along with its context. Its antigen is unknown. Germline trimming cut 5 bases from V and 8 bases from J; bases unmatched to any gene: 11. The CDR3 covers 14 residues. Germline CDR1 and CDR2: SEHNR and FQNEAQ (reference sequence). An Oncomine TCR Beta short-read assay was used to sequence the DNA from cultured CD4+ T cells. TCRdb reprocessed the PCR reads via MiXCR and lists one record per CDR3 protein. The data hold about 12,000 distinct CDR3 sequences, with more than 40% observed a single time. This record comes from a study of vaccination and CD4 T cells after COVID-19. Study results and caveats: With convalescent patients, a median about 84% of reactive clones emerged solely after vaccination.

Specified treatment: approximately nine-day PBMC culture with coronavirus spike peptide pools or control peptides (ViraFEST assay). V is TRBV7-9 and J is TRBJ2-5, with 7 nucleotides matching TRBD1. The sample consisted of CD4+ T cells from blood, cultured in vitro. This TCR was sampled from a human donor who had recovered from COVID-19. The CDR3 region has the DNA TGTGCCAGCAGCAAACAGGGGCCTCGTGGAACCCAGTACTTC. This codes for CASSKQGPRGTQYF.